The rows below give T cell receptor beta chains drawn from one sample of a study of shared clonotypes between healthy human individuals. The protocol was immunoSEQ multiplex PCR, while the TCRdb copy is restricted to in-frame clones and leaves out a portion. The sample contains 2 million to 2.5 million clones, about 92% of which appear only once. The sequencing sample was made of naive CD8+ T cells from PBMCs. The receptors here all came from a man between 18 and 29 years old in good health. Some clones in this sample may be carry-over from other donors' samples. Each CDR3 is given with its conserved first and last residue. Fields, in order: V gene, D gene, clone size, J gene, CDR3 protein, CDR3 DNA. The D gene is left open where the match is weak. Clone size appears in some rows only: once, few, many, or a class for an expanded clone.

TRBV9	TRBD1	-	TRBJ2-7	CASSPGQGTYEQYF	TGTGCCAGCAGCCCGGGACAGGGGACCTACGAGCAGTACTTC
TRBV11-2	TRBD2	-	TRBJ2-1	CASSPRTSGRAGSSEQFF	TGTGCCAGCAGCCCCAGGACTAGCGGGAGGGCCGGTAGTAGTGAGCAGTTCTTC
TRBV19	-	-	TRBJ1-5	CASSITSGFLSNQPQHF	TGTGCCAGTAGTATAACCTCAGGGTTTTTAAGCAATCAGCCCCAGCATTTT
TRBV13	-	-	TRBJ1-1	CASSGTTVNTEAFF	TGTGCCAGCAGCGGGACGACAGTGAACACTGAAGCTTTCTTT
TRBV27	-	-	TRBJ1-1	CASSSTGTEAFF	TGTGCCAGCAGTTCCACGGGCACTGAAGCTTTCTTT
TRBV5-6	-	-	TRBJ2-7	CASSLFGGLSYEQYF	TGTGCCAGCAGCTTGTTTGGGGGGCTCTCCTACGAGCAGTACTTC
TRBV9	-	-	TRBJ2-3	CASSVVSGLGTDTQYF	TGTGCCAGCAGCGTAGTGAGCGGATTGGGCACAGATACGCAGTATTTT
TRBV7-2	-	-	TRBJ1-2	CASSPNLGGLGYTF	TGTGCCAGCAGCCCCAACCTAGGGGGGCTTGGCTACACCTTC
TRBV5-4	TRBD2	once	TRBJ2-3	CASSSGLAGPDTQYF	TGTGCCAGCAGCTCGGGACTAGCGGGCCCAGATACGCAGTATTTT
TRBV25-1	TRBD2	-	TRBJ2-3	CASSGLVGGADTQYF	TGTGCCAGCAGCGGTCTCGTGGGAGGGGCAGATACGCAGTATTTT
TRBV27	TRBD2	once	TRBJ2-7	CASSAIGGPGGEQYF	TGTGCCAGCAGCGCCATCGGCGGGCCCGGGGGGGAGCAGTACTTC
TRBV29-1	-	-	TRBJ1-2	CSVERGGPKGYTF	TGCAGCGTTGAACGGGGCGGGCCGAAAGGCTACACCTTC
TRBV19	-	few	TRBJ1-1	CASSGGMAEAFF	TGTGCCAGTAGCGGGGGGATGGCTGAAGCTTTCTTT
TRBV10-3	-	once	TRBJ1-1	CAISDGPYTEAFF	TGTGCCATCAGTGACGGGCCCTACACTGAAGCTTTCTTT
TRBV7-9	TRBD2	-	TRBJ2-2	CASSSAIAGGPSGELFF	TGTGCCAGCAGCTCCGCTATAGCGGGAGGGCCGTCCGGGGAGCTGTTTTTT
TRBV11-2	-	-	TRBJ2-3	CATLADTQYF	TGTGCCACCCTAGCAGATACGCAGTATTTT
TRBV13	TRBD1	-	TRBJ2-7	CASSSKDRDWYEQYF	TGTGCCAGCAGCTCAAAAGACAGGGATTGGTACGAGCAGTACTTC
TRBV28	TRBD2	-	TRBJ2-7	CASSFGPRLAGANSYEQYF	TGTGCCAGCAGTTTCGGTCCCCGACTAGCGGGAGCCAACTCCTACGAGCAGTACTTC
TRBV2	-	-	TRBJ2-1	CASSEVSIRHPSSYNEQFF	TGTGCCAGCAGTGAAGTTTCCATTCGCCACCCTAGCTCCTACAATGAGCAGTTCTTC
TRBV6-4	-	-	TRBJ2-1	CASSARGGAYNEQFF	TGTGCCAGCAGTGCTAGGGGGGGCGCCTACAATGAGCAGTTCTTC
TRBV14	-	-	TRBJ2-7	CASSKRTTAYEQYF	TGTGCCAGCAGCAAGCGGACTACGGCCTACGAGCAGTACTTC
TRBV7-9	-	-	TRBJ1-3	CASSFMRGSGNTIYF	TGTGCCAGCAGCTTTATGAGGGGTAGTGGAAACACCATATATTTT
TRBV19	-	-	TRBJ1-5	CASTPGPGLSNQPQHF	TGTGCCAGTACCCCAGGTCCGGGACTTAGCAATCAGCCCCAGCATTTT
TRBV5-4	-	-	TRBJ2-2	CASSFDGNTGELFF	TGTGCCAGCAGCTTCGACGGTAACACCGGGGAGCTGTTTTTT
TRBV7-2	-	-	TRBJ2-5	CASSLAWAGETQYF	TGTGCCAGCAGCTTAGCATGGGCTGGCGAGACCCAGTACTTC
TRBV5-1	-	-	TRBJ2-7	CASRQDGYEQYF	TGCGCCAGCAGGCAGGACGGCTACGAGCAGTACTTC
TRBV10-3	-	-	TRBJ1-5	CAISDSGYSNQPQHF	TGTGCCATCAGTGATTCCGGCTATAGCAATCAGCCCCAGCATTTT
TRBV9	-	-	TRBJ2-7	CASSVGPSSDRTGKQYF	TGTGCCAGCAGCGTAGGCCCCTCGAGTGACAGGACTGGGAAGCAGTACTTC
TRBV28	-	-	TRBJ1-2	CASSLFTGTNYGYTF	TGTGCCAGCAGTTTATTTACAGGGACTAACTATGGCTACACCTTC
TRBV29-1	-	-	TRBJ2-7	CSVVSGYEQYF	TGCAGCGTTGTATCGGGATACGAGCAGTACTTC
TRBV7-8	TRBD2	-	TRBJ2-1	CASSPPLSGGSSYNEQFF	TGTGCCAGCAGCCCGCCCCTCAGCGGGGGCAGCTCCTACAATGAGCAGTTCTTC
TRBV4-3	TRBD1	-	TRBJ1-1	CASSQDPTGVSEAFF	TGCGCCAGCAGCCAAGATCCAACAGGGGTTTCAGAAGCTTTCTTT
TRBV23-1	-	-	TRBJ2-1	CATLPNEQFF	TGCGCCACCCTCCCCAATGAGCAGTTCTTC
TRBV5-1	TRBD2	-	TRBJ2-2	CASSPRLAGYTGELFF	TGCGCCAGCAGCCCCCGACTAGCGGGATACACCGGGGAGCTGTTTTTT
TRBV10-3	-	-	TRBJ1-1	CAISESLGKNTEAFF	TGTGCCATCAGTGAGTCTCTAGGTAAGAACACTGAAGCTTTCTTT
TRBV28	-	-	TRBJ2-7	CATAGGQPSYEQYF	TGTGCCACCGCCGGGGGGCAGCCGTCCTACGAGCAGTACTTC
TRBV6-5	-	-	TRBJ2-1	CASSYSNSYYNEQFF	TGTGCCAGCAGTTACAGTAACAGTTATTACAATGAGCAGTTCTTC
TRBV4-1	TRBD2	-	TRBJ2-1	CASSQTGGPGNEQFF	TGCGCCAGCAGCCAAACGGGAGGGCCCGGGAATGAGCAGTTCTTC
TRBV5-6	TRBD1	-	TRBJ1-2	CASSWQGGPGYGYTF	TGTGCCAGCAGCTGGCAGGGGGGCCCGGGCTATGGCTACACCTTC
TRBV5-1	-	-	TRBJ1-1	CASSPWDAVDTEAFF	TGCGCCAGCAGTCCTTGGGACGCGGTGGACACTGAAGCTTTCTTT
TRBV5-6	-	-	TRBJ2-7	CASSFGNKQDEQYF	TGTGCCAGCAGCTTCGGGAATAAGCAGGACGAGCAGTACTTC
TRBV2	TRBD2	-	TRBJ2-5	CASVPGLALETQYF	TGTGCCAGCGTTCCGGGACTAGCGCTAGAGACCCAGTACTTC
TRBV27	-	few	TRBJ2-7	CASSVLGTNYEQYF	TGTGCCAGCAGTGTACTTGGGACAAACTACGAGCAGTACTTC
TRBV10-1	TRBD2	once	TRBJ2-1	CASSQTSGNGEQFF	TGCGCCAGCAGTCAGACTAGCGGGAACGGTGAGCAGTTCTTC
TRBV27	TRBD2	-	TRBJ2-1	CASSSPGLAVNEQFF	TGTGCCAGCAGTTCCCCGGGACTAGCGGTTAATGAGCAGTTCTTC
TRBV27	-	once	TRBJ2-3	CASSLSIAGLVSTDTQYF	TGTGCCAGCAGTTTATCGATAGCCGGCCTAGTTAGCACAGATACGCAGTATTTT
TRBV7-9	-	-	TRBJ2-3	CASSLVMGSTDTQYF	TGTGCCAGCAGCTTAGTCATGGGGTCGACGGATACGCAGTATTTT
TRBV7-3	-	-	TRBJ2-3	CASSLWGGSTDTQYF	TGTGCCAGCAGCTTATGGGGCGGGAGCACAGATACGCAGTATTTT
TRBV27	TRBD2	-	TRBJ2-1	CASTGLAGYNEQFF	TGTGCCAGCACCGGACTAGCGGGCTACAATGAGCAGTTCTTC
TRBV4-3	TRBD2	-	TRBJ2-5	CASSQDSGLASETQYF	TGCGCCAGCAGCCAAGATTCAGGACTAGCTTCAGAGACCCAGTACTTC
TRBV7-9	-	-	TRBJ2-7	CASSQPLGEQYF	TGTGCCAGCAGCCAACCGCTAGGCGAGCAGTACTTC
TRBV9	TRBD1	-	TRBJ1-3	CASSETGGGNTIYF	TGTGCCAGCAGCGAAACAGGGGGAGGAAACACCATATATTTT
TRBV19	-	-	TRBJ1-3	CASSIASGNTIYF	TGTGCCAGTAGTATAGCCTCTGGAAACACCATATATTTT